The rows below give T cell receptor beta chains drawn from one sample of a study of OX40 agonist ivuxolimab in advanced cancers. Here immunoSEQ multiplex PCR was the method, and the copy in TCRdb shows in-frame clones only, minus some. The sample holds 35,000 to 50,000 clones; over 75% are singletons and the top ten take roughly 18%. Here the sequenced sample was CD4+ or CD8+ T cells sorted from blood, taken in a trial of the OX40 agonist ivuxolimab. These receptors were taken from an adult with an advanced solid tumor such as melanoma, head and neck, liver or kidney cancer. The CDR3 runs from the conserved cysteine through the conserved F or W. D genes are given only for firm matches. For some rows the clone size is stated as once, few or many, or as a class when expanded; others skip it.

J | size | D | V | DNA | CDR3
TRBJ1-2 | NA | NA | TRBV10-3 | TGTGCCAGCAGTTACGATGATTATGGCTACACCTTC | CASSYDDYGYTF
TRBJ1-4 | NA | NA | TRBV6-5 | TGTGCCAGCAGTTCCGGACTCTCAACTAATGAAAAACTGTTTTTT | CASSSGLSTNEKLFF
TRBJ1-1 | NA | NA | TRBV19 | TGTGCCAGTAGTATCCTGGGAAACACTGAAGCTTTCTTT | CASSILGNTEAFF
TRBJ1-3 | NA | NA | TRBV7-9 | TGTGCCAGCAGCTCCCGGGACGGTGGAAACACCATATATTTT | CASSSRDGGNTIYF
TRBJ2-4 | NA | NA | TRBV7-9 | TGTGCCAGCAGCTTAGACGGGACACCAGTAAACATTCAGTACTTC | CASSLDGTPVNIQYF
TRBJ1-2 | NA | NA | TRBV5-8 | TGTGCCAGCAGCTTACCCTATGGATGGAACTATGGCTACACCTTC | CASSLPYGWNYGYTF
TRBJ2-7 | NA | TRBD2 | TRBV9 | TGTGCCAGCAGCGTAGGACTAGCGGAATCTATATACGAGCAGTACTTC | CASSVGLAESIYEQYF
TRBJ2-3 | NA | NA | TRBV7-2 | TGTGCCAGCAGCTTAGGGAAAAGGGGCTACACAGATACGCAGTATTTT | CASSLGKRGYTDTQYF
TRBJ2-1 | NA | NA | TRBV7-9 | TGTGCCAGCGTCAAGGTACTGGACAATGAGCAGTTCTTC | CASVKVLDNEQFF
TRBJ2-1 | NA | NA | TRBV9 | TGTGCCAGCAGCAAACAGGGAACAGCAAATGAGCAGTTCTTC | CASSKQGTANEQFF
TRBJ1-2 | NA | NA | TRBV4-3 | TGCGCCAGCAGCCAAGATTCCCCCCCGGGGTCCTATGGCTACACCTTC | CASSQDSPPGSYGYTF
TRBJ2-1 | NA | NA | TRBV28 | TGTGCCAGCAGTTTACTAGAGAGCTCCTACAATGAGCAGTTCTTC | CASSLLESSYNEQFF
TRBJ2-7 | NA | NA | TRBV6-9 | TGTGCCAGCAGTTGTCAGGGGAACGAGCAGTACTTC | CASSCQGNEQYF
TRBJ1-1 | NA | NA | TRBV9 | TGTGCCAGCAGCCCGGGGGGTGCCCGCTACACTGAAGCTTTCTTT | CASSPGGARYTEAFF
TRBJ1-4 | NA | TRBD1 | TRBV7-7 | TGTGCCAGCAGCTTAGAACCAGGGGGAGATGAAAAACTGTTTTTT | CASSLEPGGDEKLFF
TRBJ1-2 | NA | NA | TRBV7-2 | TGTGCCAGCCTCATACGCGAGAGGACAACCCCCAACTATGGCTACACCTTC | CASLIRERTTPNYGYTF
TRBJ2-5 | once | NA | TRBV11-2 | TGTGCCAGCAGTCCCCCCGCGGGGCGGGCCCAGTACTTC | CASSPPAGRAQYF
TRBJ1-4 | NA | NA | TRBV4-3 | TGCGCCAGCAGCCAAGAATGGGGTAATAATGAAAAACTGTTTTTT | CASSQEWGNNEKLFF
TRBJ1-5 | NA | NA | TRBV6-1 | TGTGCCAGCAGTTCTCGGCCCCGACCCCAGCATTTT | CASSSRPRPQHF
TRBJ2-1 | NA | NA | TRBV15 | TGTGCCACCAGCAGAGATCTGGGGATTCACAATGAGCAGTTCTTC | CATSRDLGIHNEQFF
TRBJ2-3 | NA | NA | TRBV9 | TGTGCCAGCAGCCCAGACCAGGGCGGGTTAGATACGCAGTATTTT | CASSPDQGGLDTQYF
TRBJ2-7 | NA | TRBD1 | TRBV9 | TGTGCCAGCAGCGCGACAGGGGGCAAATCCTACGAGCAGTACTTC | CASSATGGKSYEQYF
TRBJ2-5 | NA | NA | TRBV19 | TGTGCCAGTAGTAAGACTTGGGCAGGAGAGACCCAGTACTTC | CASSKTWAGETQYF
TRBJ1-1 | NA | TRBD1 | TRBV19 | TGTGCCAGTACCCGAACAGGGGTCACTGAAGCTTTCTTT | CASTRTGVTEAFF
TRBJ2-3 | NA | NA | TRBV6-5 | TGTGCCAGCAGTTACGGCACCCGCACAGATACGCAGTATTTT | CASSYGTRTDTQYF
TRBJ2-2 | NA | NA | TRBV6-4 | TGTGCCAGCAGTCCGGACACCGGGGAGCTGTTTTTT | CASSPDTGELFF
TRBJ1-1 | NA | NA | TRBV4-3 | TGCGCCAGCAGAAAGGGACAACTGGGGACTGAAGCTTTCTTT | CASRKGQLGTEAFF
TRBJ1-2 | NA | NA | TRBV29-1 | TGCAGCGTATACGACACCTATGGCTACACCTTC | CSVYDTYGYTF
TRBJ1-2 | medium-sized | NA | TRBV12-5 | TGTGCTAGTGGTTTGGGGGGGACGTCCGGAGAGGATGGCTACACCTTC | CASGLGGTSGEDGYTF
TRBJ2-5 | NA | NA | TRBV6-1 | TGTGCCAGCAGTTCTAGACAGGCACAAGAGACCCAGTACTTC | CASSSRQAQETQYF
TRBJ1-1 | few | TRBD1 | TRBV9 | TGTGCCAGCAGCGCCAAGCCGGACAGGACTGAAGCTTTCTTT | CASSAKPDRTEAFF
TRBJ2-3 | NA | TRBD1 | TRBV6-5 | TGTGCCAGCAGCCGACAGGGCGATACGCAGTATTTT | CASSRQGDTQYF
TRBJ1-5 | NA | NA | TRBV19 | TGTGCCAGTAGTCCTCAGGGATCTTATCAGCCCCAGCATTTT | CASSPQGSYQPQHF
TRBJ2-1 | NA | TRBD2 | TRBV7-8 | TGTGCCAGCAGTCCGACTAGCGGAGCCTACAATGAGCAGTTCTTC | CASSPTSGAYNEQFF
TRBJ1-3 | NA | NA | TRBV7-9 | TGTGCCAGCAGCTTCGGCGGGGACACCATATATTTT | CASSFGGDTIYF
TRBJ1-2 | NA | NA | TRBV4-3 | TGCGCCAGCAGCCAGGTCCAAGGGTATGGCTATGGCTACACCTTC | CASSQVQGYGYGYTF
TRBJ2-2 | NA | NA | TRBV6-5 | TGTGCCAGCAGTTACGGGGTGAACACCGGGGAGCTGTTTTTT | CASSYGVNTGELFF
TRBJ1-1 | few | TRBD1 | TRBV6-1 | TGTGCCATACAGGGGGCGCCTGAAGCTTTCTTT | CAIQGAPEAFF